The 21 T cell receptor beta chains below were found in one sample sequenced in a study of T cell repertoires in cytomegalovirus infection. TCRdb called the reads again in MiXCR, with one record for every CDR3 protein. The sample includes approximately 250,000 distinct CDR3 sequences, 9% to 15% of them seen just once. What was sequenced was PBMCs. Receptor source: a human donor in good health (CMV status not recorded). Some clones in this sample may be carry-over from other donors' samples.

The V call is TRBV20-1, the J call TRBJ2-5; 11 positions agree with TRBD2. This CDR3 contains 16 residues. J was trimmed by 5 bases and V by 0 bases; bases with no gene match: 8. Germline V CDR1 and CDR2: DFQATT, SNEGSKA (reference sequence). This CDR3 reads CSAREASGGRGETQYF. CDR3 nucleotides: TGCAGTGCTAGAGAGGCTAGCGGGGGGCGGGGGGAGACCCAGTACTTC.

This clonotype was seen at least ten times. The chain combines TRBV6-2 or TRBV6-3 with TRBJ2-6, with no clear D. CDR3 size: 19 residues. CDR1 and CDR2 (germline): MNHEY, SVGEGT. V dropped 7 bases and J dropped 4 bases, with 26 bases sitting between them. CDR3 nucleotide sequence: TGTGCCAGCACCTTATCCCGCGCTCCAGGTGATTCCGGGGCCAACGTCCTGACTTTC. Its protein is CASTLSRAPGDSGANVLTF.

A word on this clonotype: The junction and the germline gene differ at one end; a read error may be behind it. V is TRBV7-8 and J is TRBJ2-7, with 10 bases identical to TRBD2. CDR1 is SGHVS, CDR2 FQNEAQ, per germline. This CDR3 is 15 amino acids long. Written as DNA, the CDR3 is TGTTCCAGCAGCTCACGGACTAGCGGAGCCTACGAGCAGTACTTC. Protein: CSSSSRTSGAYEQYF.

There are many counts of this clonotype. The J gene is TRBJ1-1, the V gene TRBV7-2, with TRBD1 matching 9 bases. Germline V gene lookup returns CDR1 SGHTA and CDR2 FQGNSA. V was clipped by 5 bases and J by 1 base; unmatched bases: 5. CDR3 length: 15 amino acids. CDR3 residues: CASSPGQGGNTEAFF. CDR3 nucleotide sequence: TGTGCCAGCAGCCCGGGACAGGGTGGGAACACTGAAGCTTTCTTT. Full variable domain (missing parts from reference TRBV7-2 and TRBJ1-1): GAGVSQSPSNKVTEKGKDVELRCDPISGHTALYWYRQSLGQGLEFLIYFQGNSAPDKSGLPSDRFSAERTGGSVSTLTIQRTQQEDSAVYLCASSPGQGGNTEAFFGQGTRLTVV.

The rearrangement uses TRBV29-1 and TRBJ2-7; 11 nucleotides match TRBD1. There are 14 residues in the CDR3. The V gene end was trimmed by 7 bases and the J gene end by 2 bases; junction bases not matched to a gene: 7. Germline-derived CDR1 and CDR2 are SQVTM and ANQGSEA. CDR3 nucleotides: TGCAGCGGCCGAAGGGGACAGGGGGCCTACGAGCAGTACTTC. This gives the protein CSGRRGQGAYEQYF.

This clonotype was seen a few times. This chain uses TRBV2 with TRBJ2-5; weak D call: TRBD2 (6 bases). Germline V lookup: CDR1 SNHLY, CDR2 FYNNEI. V was trimmed by 6 bases and J by 2 bases, leaving 13 bases between them. The CDR3 sequence is 14 residues long. The CDR3, as DNA: TGTGCCAGCAGCCCGCGGGGTATTCAAGAGACCCAGTACTTC. Residues: CASSPRGIQETQYF.

CDR3: CASSAGTVHTGEQYF. CDR3 in DNA: TGTGCCAGCAGCGCAGGGACAGTTCATACGGGCGAGCAGTACTTC. This chain joins TRBV5-4 and TRBJ2-7; 7 bases align to TRBD1. Trimming removed 4 bases from V and 6 bases from J; junction bases left unmatched: 13. The CDR3 loop spans 15 amino acids. Germline V CDR1 and CDR2: SGHNT, YYREEE (reference sequence). Full variable domain (rest looked up from reference TRBV5-4 and TRBJ2-7): ETGVTQSPTHLIKTRGQQVTLRCSSQSGHNTVSWYQQALGQGPQFIFQYYREEENGRGNFPPRFSGLQFPNYSSELNVNALELDDSALYLCASSAGTVHTGEQYFGPGTRLTVT.

There are a few counts of this clonotype. The V call is TRBV7-2, the J call TRBJ2-3; 7 nucleotides line up with TRBD2. The germline V gene encodes CDR1 SGHTA and CDR2 FQGNSA. V lost 5 bases, J lost 2 bases, and 10 bases stayed unmatched. The CDR3 totals 16 residues. CDR3 residues: CASSEYGRGVTDTQYF. CDR3 nucleotides: TGTGCCAGCAGCGAGTATGGACGGGGGGTCACAGATACGCAGTATTTT.

The V and J genes are TRBV18 and TRBJ2-7; D may be TRBD1 or TRBD2 (5 bases each). Looked up from germline, CDR1 is KGHSH and CDR2 is LQKENI. The CDR3 has 19 amino acids. V was clipped by 3 bases and J by 5 bases, with 29 bases between them. CDR3 bases: TGTGCCAGCTCACCCAAGAATGTCCGGACGGGACCTAGACACCACGAGCAGTACTTC. This codes for CASSPKNVRTGPRHHEQYF.

The chain uses TRBV12-3 or TRBV12-4 and TRBJ1-4, with 10 bases that match TRBD1. The CDR3 contains 15 residues. V was clipped by 1 base and J by 11 bases; unmatched bases: 7. The CDR3 nucleotides read TGTGCCAGCAGTTTAGAAGACAGGGGGCAAACCAAACTGTTTTTT. Amino acids: CASSLEDRGQTKLFF.

This clonotype was counted many times. The chain is built from TRBV12-3 or TRBV12-4 and TRBJ2-5, with a tentative D call TRBD1 (7 bases). The CDR3 runs to 14 residues. The V gene lost 5 bases and the J gene lost 3 bases, with 13 bases spanning the gap. The CDR3, as DNA: TGTGCCAGCAGTATCGTCAGGGGGGAAGAGACCCAGTACTTC. It specifies CASSIVRGEETQYF.

This chain connects TRBV24-1 to TRBJ1-5; 7 positions match TRBD1. The germline V gene has CDR1 KGHDR and CDR2 SFDVKD. V was pared by 4 bases and J by 3 bases, with 5 bases of the junction left unmatched. There are 15 residues in the CDR3. The CDR3 loop reads CATSDRTGPNQPQHF. The DNA for the CDR3 is TGTGCCACCAGTGACCGGACAGGCCCCAATCAGCCCCAGCATTTT.

This clonotype was detected ten times or more. J is TRBJ1-1 and V is TRBV7-8; D is unclear. Looked up from germline, CDR1 is SGHVS and CDR2 is FQNEAQ. V was pared by 10 bases and J by 0 bases, with 15 bases between. This CDR3 comprises 14 residues. The CDR3 nucleotides are TGTGCCACCTCGGCAGTCCGCATGAACACTGAAGCTTTCTTT. It specifies CATSAVRMNTEAFF. The whole variable domain, filled in from reference TRBV7-8 and TRBJ1-1, reads GAGVSQSPRYKVAKRGQDVALRCDPISGHVSLFWYQQALGQGPEFLTYFQNEAQLDKSGLPSDRFFAERPEGSVSTLKIQRTQQEDSAVYLCATSAVRMNTEAFFGQGTRLTVV.

V is TRBV6-1 and J is TRBJ2-3; maybe TRBD1 (5 bases). Trimming shortened V by 7 bases and J by 5 bases, and 28 bases separated the two germline ends. The CDR3 covers 18 residues. CDR1 and CDR2 (germline): MNHNS, SASEGT. The CDR3 DNA sequence: TGTGCCAGCAAAATCCCCCGCCCGAATAGGGGTGAGCGAGATACGCAGTATTTT. Its protein is CASKIPRPNRGERDTQYF.

V is TRBV20-1 and J is TRBJ2-7; D possibly corresponds to TRBD2 (6 bases). Trimming stripped 4 bases from V and 5 bases from J, with 15 bases between. This CDR3 has 13 residues. Germline V gene sequence: CDR1 DFQATT, CDR2 SNEGSKA (reference sequence). CDR3 region: CSAKGGRPDEQYF. The CDR3 DNA follows: TGCAGTGCTAAGGGAGGCCGACCCGACGAGCAGTACTTC.

V is TRBV27 and J is TRBJ1-3; a weak D match, TRBD1 (6 bases). Per the germline V gene, CDR1 is MNHEY and CDR2 is SMNVEV (reference sequence). This CDR3 region has 13 residues. Trimming removed 8 bases from V and 7 bases from J, with 15 bases in between. The CDR3 DNA reads TGTGCCAGCGGCGAACAGGGAGGGAACACCATATATTTT. Its translation is CASGEQGGNTIYF.

This clonotype was observed many times. This sequence joins TRBV11-2 and TRBJ2-7; no firm D call. In germline, CDR1 is SGHAT, CDR2 FQNNGV. Trimming pared 2 bases from V and 3 bases from J, leaving 8 bases between. There are 13 residues in the CDR3. As DNA, the CDR3 is TGTGCCAGCAGCTTATTGCAGGTCTACGAGCAGTACTTC. Residues: CASSLLQVYEQYF.

The chain carries TRBV2 and TRBJ2-7, with a possible D match to TRBD1 (6 bases). The CDR3 has 14 residues. CDR1 is SNHLY and CDR2 is FYNNEI in the germline V gene. The germline V and J ends were trimmed by 4 bases and 7 bases, with 17 bases remaining between them. DNA of the CDR3: TGTGCCAGCAGTGCCTCAGGGACACGAAGGGAGCAGTACTTC. This translates into CASSASGTRREQYF.

This clonotype came up many times. The chain recombines TRBV7-2 with TRBJ2-7, with D possibly matching TRBD1 (5 bases). Germline V gives CDR1 SGHTA, CDR2 FQGNSA. This CDR3 is 13 amino acids long. Trimming took 0 bases from V and 5 from J, leaving 8 bases between them. The DNA of the CDR3 is TGTGCCAGCAGCTTAGCGTTCAGGGACGAGCAGTACTTC. This translates into CASSLAFRDEQYF.

This clonotype was recorded many times. The chain combines TRBV6-1 with TRBJ2-1; D unclear. V gave up 3 bases and J gave up 8 bases, with 17 bases separating them. Germline CDR1 reads MNHNS; CDR2 reads SASEGT. The CDR3 runs 15 residues. Here the CDR3 reads CASSEELSYMDEQFF. In nucleotides, the CDR3 is TGTGCCAGCAGTGAGGAGCTATCTTACATGGATGAGCAGTTCTTC.

This clonotype was observed at least ten times. The CDR3 sequence: CASSMRGSGYQETQYF. CDR3 bases: TGTGCCAGTAGTATGCGGGGTAGCGGATACCAAGAGACCCAGTACTTC. The chain combines TRBV19 with TRBJ2-5; maybe TRBD2 (6 bases). The CDR3 extends over 16 amino acids. Per germline, CDR1 LNHDA and CDR2 SQIVND (reference sequence). V was cut by 3 bases and J by 0 bases, with 14 bases left in between. Combining the CDR3 with reference TRBV19 and TRBJ2-5 gives the whole variable domain DGGITQSPKYLFRKEGQNVTLSCEQNLNHDAMYWYRQDPGQGLRLIYYSQIVNDFQKGDIAEGYSVSREKKESFPLTVTSAQKNPTAFYLCASSMRGSGYQETQYFGPGTRLLVL.